This TCR beta chain was found in a study of T cell responses to AZD1222 COVID-19 vaccine. Only one count was recorded for this clone. Sequenced by immunoSEQ multiplex PCR; TCRdb stores in-frame clones only, minus some. The data hold roughly 150,000 clones, with more than 70% observed a single time. This CDR3 comprises 18 residues. V was clipped by 4 bases and J by 6 bases; unmatched bases: 17. Germline lookup yields CDR1 MGHDK and CDR2 SYGVNS. This receptor was obtained from an adult in good health. Sequencing used peripheral blood, obtained on day 0 of MenACWY control vaccination. The rearrangement links TRBV25-1 to TRBJ2-4; TRBD1 matches 8 bases. The CDR3 sequence: CASSATFQTGDGGNIQYF. DNA of the CDR3: TGTGCCAGCAGTGCCACCTTTCAGACAGGGGACGGCGGAAACATTCAGTACTTC.